This TCR beta chain was documented in a study of cytomegalovirus exposure and HLA in healthy donors. CDR1 is SGHDT, CDR2 YYEEEE, per germline. CDR3 size: 15 residues. V dropped 3 bases and J dropped 5; count of bases not matched to a gene: 8. It was with 60 Vbeta and 13 Jbeta primers that the PCR ran. Assay: immunoSEQ multiplex PCR; the TCRdb copy retains only in-frame clones and omits some. The sample contains 150,000 to 200,000 clones, just over 75% of which appear only once. V and J are TRBV5-6 and TRBJ2-5, with TRBD1 identical over 9 bases. The sample was PBMCs. The source is a woman between 40 and 55 years old in good health and CMV-seronegative. CDR3 in amino acids: CASSSKQGAWETQYF. The DNA for the CDR3 is TGTGCCAGCAGCTCCAAACAGGGGGCTTGGGAGACCCAGTACTTC.